The 7 T cell receptor beta chains listed next were all sequenced from one sample in a study of CD8+CD57+ T cells in acquired aplastic anemia. Profiles of TCR beta VDJ and CDR3 were generated from a genomic DNA template. TCRdb called the reads again in MiXCR, with one record for every CDR3 protein. Of some 120,000 distinct CDR3 sequences listed, around 46% are singletons. The sequenced sample was sorted CD4+, CD8+, or CD8+CD57+ T cells (not recorded which) from PBMCs. Receptors were obtained from a human donor in good health, serving as a control.

This chain connects TRBV10-2 to TRBJ2-7; the D call may be TRBD1 or TRBD2 (5 bases each). The V end lost 3 bases, the J end lost 2 bases, and 11 bases lay between the germline ends. Germline V lookup: CDR1 WSHSY, CDR2 SAAADI. The CDR3 extends over 14 amino acids. The CDR3 bases are TGCGCCAGCAGTGAAGAGGGGTATACCTACGAGCAGTACTTC. This translates into CASSEEGYTYEQYF.

The chain uses TRBV20-1 and TRBJ2-2, with TRBD1 matching over 11 bases. J gave up 4 bases and V 1 base, and 8 bases lay outside the gene matches. Germline assignment: CDR1 DFQATT and CDR2 SNEGSKA (reference sequence). The CDR3 has 17 amino acids. For the CDR3, the DNA is TGCAGTGCTAGAGGAAGGGGGACAGGGGGTTTCACCGGGGAGCTGTTTTTT. It codes for CSARGRGTGGFTGELFF.

This sequence joins TRBV29-1 and TRBJ1-2, with D unclear. CDR1 is SQVTM, CDR2 ANQGSEA, per germline. The CDR3 length is 11 residues. CDR3 protein: CSAGDGSGYTF. CDR3 in DNA: TGCAGTGCCGGTGACGGGAGCGGCTACACCTTC.

This clonotype was seen repeatedly, ten times or more. The chain combines TRBV4-3 with TRBJ1-4, with 7 bases fitting TRBD1. V gave up 0 bases and J gave up 5 bases; unmatched junction bases: 6. This CDR3 is built from 16 residues. From germline, CDR1 is LGHNA and CDR2 YSLEER. The CDR3 loop is CASSQDLGTDNEKLFF. In DNA, the CDR3 is TGCGCCAGCAGCCAAGATTTAGGGACAGACAATGAAAAACTGTTTTTT.

Ten or more counts support this clonotype. The chain has TRBV4-3 and TRBJ1-2; 7 nucleotides match TRBD1. The CDR3 length is 13 residues. Germline CDR1 LGHNA, CDR2 YSLEER. Losses at the gene ends were 4 bases for V and 3 bases for J; bases not matched to a gene: 2. The DNA of the CDR3 is TGCGCCAGCAGCCCTGACAGGGACTATGGCTACACCTTC. Encoded protein: CASSPDRDYGYTF.

In its sample, this clonotype was seen many times. The chain links TRBV5-6 to TRBJ1-5, with a tentative D call TRBD1 (5 bases). V lost 5 bases and J 9 bases, leaving 21 bases between the germline ends. The CDR3 loop spans 15 amino acids. Looked up from germline, CDR1 is SGHDT and CDR2 is YYEEEE. The CDR3 coding sequence is TGTGCCAGCAGTCTTTCCGGGACCAGGGTTCGGCCCCAGCATTTT. Translating it yields CASSLSGTRVRPQHF.

As to this clonotype: This is likely a read error, given that the CDR3 carries no conserved phenylalanine or tryptophan at its end. The chain links TRBV7-2 to TRBJ1-5, with TRBD1 matching 9 bases. Germline loops: CDR1 SGHTA, CDR2 FQGNSA. V lost 2 bases to trimming and J lost 11 bases; unmatched junction nucleotides: 10. There are 15 residues in the CDR3. In nucleotides, the CDR3 is TGTGCCAGCAGCTTAACAGGACAGGGGCAAGAGACCCAGCATTTG. It codes for CASSLTGQGQETQHL.